The rows below give T cell receptor beta chains drawn from one sample of a study of regulatory T cells in long-lasting Graves disease. Each CDR3 protein is one row after TCRdb ran MiXCR on the multiplex PCR reads. The sample includes 400,000 or so distinct CDR3 sequences, roughly 20% of them seen just once. The sample here was peripheral blood mononuclear cells (PBMCs), taken when the disease was refractory, from a patient treated with antithyroid drugs. The origin of the receptors is a female donor with Graves disease. Both conserved end residues are part of each CDR3. Fields, in order: clone size, V gene, J gene, D gene, CDR3 DNA, CDR3 protein. The D gene is left open where the match is weak. Size tells how often a clone was seen (once, few, many) or the class of an expanded clone, and some rows leave it out.

NA	TRBV6-5	TRBJ1-1	NA	TGTGCCAGCAGTTACTCGAACCCCTGGGGGGGGGGGGACACTGAAGCTTTCTTT	CASSYSNPWGGGDTEAFF
many	TRBV6-5	TRBJ1-4	NA	TGTGCCAGCAGTTACTCTCGTAGAGCAGAAAAACTGTTTTTT	CASSYSRRAEKLFF
NA	TRBV4-3	TRBJ2-7	TRBD2	TGCGCCAGCAGCCAACTAGCGGGAGGTGCCTACGAGCAGTACTTC	CASSQLAGGAYEQYF
NA	TRBV20-1	TRBJ2-7	NA	TGCAGTGCTAGAGATCGGGGGGACAGTTCCTACGAGCAGTACTTC	CSARDRGDSSYEQYF
NA	TRBV9	TRBJ1-1	NA	TGTGCCAGCAGCGTTGGGACGTTGAACACTGAAGCTTTCTTT	CASSVGTLNTEAFF
NA	TRBV12-3/TRBV12-4	TRBJ2-5	TRBD1	TGTGCCAGCAGCAAAGACAGGGGGCGGGAGACCCAGTACTTC	CASSKDRGRETQYF
NA	TRBV12-3/TRBV12-4	TRBJ1-4	NA	TGTGCCATCAGTCCATGGGCCTCTGAAAAACTGTTTTTT	CAISPWASEKLFF
many	TRBV12-3/TRBV12-4	TRBJ1-2	NA	TGTGCCAGCAGTTTATTGGGACATCCCGGCCCAGGCTACACCTTC	CASSLLGHPGPGYTF
NA	TRBV10-2	TRBJ2-5	TRBD1	TGCGCCAGCAGGGACAGGGGGCACCAAGAGACCCAGTACTTC	CASRDRGHQETQYF
many	TRBV12-3/TRBV12-4	TRBJ2-7	NA	TGTGCCAGCAGCCATACTAGAAGAGGTACCTACGAGCAGTACTTC	CASSHTRRGTYEQYF
few	TRBV6-1	TRBJ2-7	TRBD2	TGTGCCAGCAGTGAACGCGCAGCGGGGGCCTACGAGCAGTACTTC	CASSERAAGAYEQYF
NA	TRBV7-9	TRBJ2-2	TRBD2	TGTGCCAGCGCCGCTCTAGCGGGTAACACCGGGGAGCTGTTTTTT	CASAALAGNTGELFF
many	TRBV12-3/TRBV12-4	TRBJ2-3	TRBD2	TGTGCCAGCAGTCCCCCCCTAGCGGGAAGCACAGATACGCAGTATTTT	CASSPPLAGSTDTQYF
many	TRBV6-2/TRBV6-3	TRBJ2-5	TRBD2	TGTGCCAGCAGTTACGGGCTAGCGGGAGGGCCCGATGAGACCCAGTACTTC	CASSYGLAGGPDETQYF
NA	TRBV30	TRBJ1-2	NA	TGTGCCTTTTCACTCAATTATGGCTACACCTTC	CAFSLNYGYTF
NA	TRBV20-1	TRBJ2-3	TRBD2	TGCAGTGCTAGAAAGACTAGCGGTAGCACAGATACGCAGTATTTT	CSARKTSGSTDTQYF
many	TRBV20-1	TRBJ2-1	TRBD2	TGCAGTGCCAAACTAGCGGGAGCCTACAATGAGCAGTTCTTC	CSAKLAGAYNEQFF